This TCR beta chain was profiled in a study of T cell repertoires in cytomegalovirus infection. Overall study: CMV epitopes used comprised recently identified HLA-C-restricted ones and well-studied HLA-B-restricted ones. CMV infection together with matching HLA type was indicated by public TCR beta signatures.

TCRdb recomputed calls from the reads with MiXCR, one row per CDR3 protein. Among about 340,000 distinct CDR3 sequences, about 28% were seen once, and the ten largest hold over 15%. There are a few counts of this clonotype. Its matching antigen is unknown. The V gene's germline CDR1 is MNHEY and CDR2 SVGEGT. CDR3 length: 18 residues. Trimming pared 0 bases from V and 7 bases from J, leaving 22 bases between. The chain recombines TRBV6-2 or TRBV6-3 with TRBJ2-1; the D gene is possibly TRBD1 (6 bases). Sample: cultured PBMCs, taken from culture after CMV antigen stimulation. The source is a human donor in good health (CMV status not recorded). Some clones in this sample may be carry-over from other donors' samples. CDR3 amino acids: CASSYSRQVPLLLNEQFF. CDR3 in DNA: TGTGCCAGCAGTTACTCTAGACAGGTCCCGCTTCTACTTAATGAGCAGTTCTTC.